The following is a T cell receptor (beta chain) sequence with its context. What it binds is unknown. The identical CDR3 is also encoded by other nucleotide sequences in the sample. This entry belongs to a study of cytomegalovirus exposure and HLA in healthy donors. Study-level points and caveats: In a later analysis, at a false discovery rate of 0.05, roughly 18,000 TCR beta sequences were associated with HLA alleles. As confirmed in vitro, a few CMV-associated chains were specific for CMV antigens.

Vbeta (60) and Jbeta (13) primers were used in the PCR. Sequencing used immunoSEQ multiplex PCR; TCRdb keeps in-frame clones, though not all of them. The data show under 200,000 clones, with approximately 80% seen just once and approximately 1.2% held by the top ten. The CDR3 contains 14 residues. Trimming took 2 bases from V and 0 from J, leaving 6 bases between them. Germline lookup yields CDR1 SGDLS and CDR2 YYNGEE. The rearrangement joins TRBV9 to TRBJ2-1, with D maybe TRBD2 (5 bases). This clonotype was obtained from a man aged 25-40 years in good health and CMV-seronegative. Specimen: PBMCs. CDR3 residues: CASSVSGSYNEQFF. The CDR3 bases are TGTGCCAGCAGCGTCAGCGGCTCCTACAATGAGCAGTTCTTC.